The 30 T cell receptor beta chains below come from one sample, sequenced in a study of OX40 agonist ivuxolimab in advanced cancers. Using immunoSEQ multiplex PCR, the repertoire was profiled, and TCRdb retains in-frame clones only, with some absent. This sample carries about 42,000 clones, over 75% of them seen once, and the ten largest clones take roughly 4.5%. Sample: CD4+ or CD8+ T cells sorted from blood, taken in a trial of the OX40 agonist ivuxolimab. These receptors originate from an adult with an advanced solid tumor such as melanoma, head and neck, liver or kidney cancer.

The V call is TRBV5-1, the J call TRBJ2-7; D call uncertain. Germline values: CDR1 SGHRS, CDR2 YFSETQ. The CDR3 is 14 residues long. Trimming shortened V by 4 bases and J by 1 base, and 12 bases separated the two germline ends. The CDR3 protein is CASSPGGYSYEQYF. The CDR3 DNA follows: TGCGCCAGCAGCCCCGGTGGGTATTCCTACGAGCAGTACTTC.

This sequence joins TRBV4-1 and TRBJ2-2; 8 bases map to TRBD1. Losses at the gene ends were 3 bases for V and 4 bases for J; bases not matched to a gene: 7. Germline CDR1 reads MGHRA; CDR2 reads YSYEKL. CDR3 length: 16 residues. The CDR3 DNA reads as TGCGCCAGCAGCCACCCGGACAGGGCGGGCACCGGGGAGCTGTTTTTT. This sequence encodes CASSHPDRAGTGELFF.

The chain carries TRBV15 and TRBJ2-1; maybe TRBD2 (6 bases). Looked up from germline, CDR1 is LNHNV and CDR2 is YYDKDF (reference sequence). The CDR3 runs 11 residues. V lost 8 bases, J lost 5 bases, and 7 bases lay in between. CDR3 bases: TGTGCCACCCGCGGGGACAATGAGCAGTTCTTC. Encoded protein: CATRGDNEQFF.

CDR3: CASSFTGTTNEKLFF. CDR3 nucleotide sequence: TGTGCCAGCAGTTTTACCGGAACAACTAATGAAAAACTGTTTTTT. This chain links TRBV28 with TRBJ1-4, with no clear D. The CDR3 has 15 residues. Looked up from germline, CDR1 is MDHEN and CDR2 is SYDVKM. V was pared by 3 bases and J by 0 bases, with 8 bases between.

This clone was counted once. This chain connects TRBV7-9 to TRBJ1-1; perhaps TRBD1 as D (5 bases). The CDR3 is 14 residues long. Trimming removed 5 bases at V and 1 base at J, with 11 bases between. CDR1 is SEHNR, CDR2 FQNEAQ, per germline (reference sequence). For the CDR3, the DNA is TGTGCCAGCAGCGCGGGGACCCCGAACACTGAAGCTTTCTTT. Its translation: CASSAGTPNTEAFF.

The CDR3 sequence: CASNTGVTYGYTF. CDR3 nucleotides: TGTGCCAGCAATACAGGGGTGACCTATGGCTACACCTTC. V gene TRBV28 combines with J gene TRBJ1-2; 7 bases are a match to TRBD1. V was pared by 7 bases and J by 4 bases, with 6 bases of the junction left unmatched. The CDR3 sequence is 13 residues long. The germline gives CDR1 MDHEN, CDR2 SYDVKM.

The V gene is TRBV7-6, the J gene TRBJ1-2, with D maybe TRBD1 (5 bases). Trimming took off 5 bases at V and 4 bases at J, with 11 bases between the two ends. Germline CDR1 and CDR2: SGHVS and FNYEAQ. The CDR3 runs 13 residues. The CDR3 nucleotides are TGTGCCAGCAGCCAACAGGAGGGCTATGGCTACACCTTC. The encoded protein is CASSQQEGYGYTF.

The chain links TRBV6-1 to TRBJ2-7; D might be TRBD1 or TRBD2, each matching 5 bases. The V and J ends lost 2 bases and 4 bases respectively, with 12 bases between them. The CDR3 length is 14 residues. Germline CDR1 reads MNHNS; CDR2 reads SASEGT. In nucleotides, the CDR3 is TGTGCCAGCAGTGAACAGACGGGACCTTACGAGCAGTACTTC. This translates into CASSEQTGPYEQYF.

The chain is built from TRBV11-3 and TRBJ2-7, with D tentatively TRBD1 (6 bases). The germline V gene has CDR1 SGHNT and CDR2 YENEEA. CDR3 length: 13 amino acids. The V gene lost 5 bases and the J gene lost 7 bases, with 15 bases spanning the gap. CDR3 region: CASSPQRTAEQYF. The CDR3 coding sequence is TGTGCCAGCAGCCCCCAACGGACAGCAGAGCAGTACTTC. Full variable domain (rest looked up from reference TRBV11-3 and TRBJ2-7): EAGVVQSPRYKIIEKKQPVAFWCNPISGHNTLYWYLQNLGQGPELLIRYENEEAVDDSQLPKDRFSAERLKGVDSTLKIQPAELGDSAVYLCASSPQRTAEQYFGPGTRLTVT.

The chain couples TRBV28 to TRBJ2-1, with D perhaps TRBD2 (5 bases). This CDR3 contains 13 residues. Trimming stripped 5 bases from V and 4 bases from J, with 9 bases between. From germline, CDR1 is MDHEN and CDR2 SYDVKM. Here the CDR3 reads CASSPSLYNEQFF. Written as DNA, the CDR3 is TGTGCCAGCAGTCCTAGCCTTTACAATGAGCAGTTCTTC.

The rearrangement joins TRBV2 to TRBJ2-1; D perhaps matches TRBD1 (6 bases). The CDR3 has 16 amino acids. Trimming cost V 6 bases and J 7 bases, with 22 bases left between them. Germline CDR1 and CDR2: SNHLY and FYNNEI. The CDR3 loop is CASRPQGFRWGNEQFF. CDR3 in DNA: TGTGCCAGCAGACCACAGGGATTCCGGTGGGGTAATGAGCAGTTCTTC.

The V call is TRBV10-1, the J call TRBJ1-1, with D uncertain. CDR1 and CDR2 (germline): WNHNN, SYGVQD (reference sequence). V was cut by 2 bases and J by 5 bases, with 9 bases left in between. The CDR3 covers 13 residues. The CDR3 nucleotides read TGCGCCAGCAGTGAGACCCTGGGGACTGAAGCTTTCTTT. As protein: CASSETLGTEAFF.

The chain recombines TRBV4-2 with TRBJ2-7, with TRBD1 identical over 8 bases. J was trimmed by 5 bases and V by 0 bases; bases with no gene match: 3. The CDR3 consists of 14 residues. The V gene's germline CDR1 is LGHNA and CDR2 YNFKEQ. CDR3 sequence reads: CASSQDWTGNEQYF. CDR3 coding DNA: TGTGCCAGCAGCCAAGATTGGACAGGGAACGAGCAGTACTTC.

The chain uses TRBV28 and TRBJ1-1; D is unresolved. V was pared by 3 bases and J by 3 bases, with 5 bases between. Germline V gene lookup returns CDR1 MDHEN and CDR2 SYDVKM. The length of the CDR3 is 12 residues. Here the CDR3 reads CASSLMDTEAFF. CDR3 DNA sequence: TGTGCCAGCAGTTTGATGGACACTGAAGCTTTCTTT.

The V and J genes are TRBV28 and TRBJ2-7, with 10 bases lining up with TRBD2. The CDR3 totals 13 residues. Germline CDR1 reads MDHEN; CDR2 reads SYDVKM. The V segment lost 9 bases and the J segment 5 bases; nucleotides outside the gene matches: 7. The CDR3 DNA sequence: TGTGCCAGTATTGGGACTAGCGTAAACGAGCAGTACTTC. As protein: CASIGTSVNEQYF.

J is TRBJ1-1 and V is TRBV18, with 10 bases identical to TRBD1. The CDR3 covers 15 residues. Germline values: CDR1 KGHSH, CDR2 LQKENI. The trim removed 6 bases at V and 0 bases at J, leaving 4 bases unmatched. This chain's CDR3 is CASSGTGAMNTEAFF. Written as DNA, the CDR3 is TGTGCCAGCTCCGGGACAGGGGCTATGAACACTGAAGCTTTCTTT. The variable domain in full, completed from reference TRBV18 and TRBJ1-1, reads NAGVMQNPRHLVRRRGQEARLRCSPMKGHSHVYWYRQLPEEGLKFMVYLQKENIIDESGMPKERFSAEFPKEGPSILRIQQVVRGDSAAYFCASSGTGAMNTEAFFGQGTRLTVV.

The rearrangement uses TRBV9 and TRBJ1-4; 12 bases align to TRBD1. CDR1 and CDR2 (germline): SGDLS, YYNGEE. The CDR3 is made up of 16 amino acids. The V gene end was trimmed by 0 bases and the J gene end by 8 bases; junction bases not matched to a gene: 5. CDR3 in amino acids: CASSVEDGTGGEKLFF. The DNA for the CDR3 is TGTGCCAGCAGCGTAGAAGATGGGACAGGGGGCGAAAAACTGTTTTTT. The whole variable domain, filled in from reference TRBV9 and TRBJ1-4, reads DSGVTQTPKHLITATGQRVTLRCSPRSGDLSVYWYQQSLDQGLQFLIQYYNGEERAKGNILERFSAQQFPDLHSELNLSSLELGDSALYFCASSVEDGTGGEKLFFGSGTQLSVL.

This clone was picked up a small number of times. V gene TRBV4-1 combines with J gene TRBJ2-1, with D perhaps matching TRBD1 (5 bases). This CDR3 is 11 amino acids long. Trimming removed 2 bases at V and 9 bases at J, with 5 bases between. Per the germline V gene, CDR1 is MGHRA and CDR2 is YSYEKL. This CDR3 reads CASSQRGEQFF. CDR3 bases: TGCGCCAGCAGCCAAAGGGGTGAGCAGTTCTTC.

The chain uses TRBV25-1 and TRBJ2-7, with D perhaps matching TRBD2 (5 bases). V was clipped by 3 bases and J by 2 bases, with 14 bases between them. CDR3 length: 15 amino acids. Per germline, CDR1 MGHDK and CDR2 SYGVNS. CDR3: CASSDFYGGTYEQYF. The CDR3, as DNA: TGTGCCAGCAGTGACTTCTATGGAGGAACCTACGAGCAGTACTTC.

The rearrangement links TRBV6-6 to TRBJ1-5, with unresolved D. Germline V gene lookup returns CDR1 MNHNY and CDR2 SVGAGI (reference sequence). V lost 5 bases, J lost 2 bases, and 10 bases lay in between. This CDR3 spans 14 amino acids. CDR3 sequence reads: CASSTAMGNQPQHF. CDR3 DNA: TGTGCCAGCAGTACCGCCATGGGCAATCAGCCCCAGCATTTT.

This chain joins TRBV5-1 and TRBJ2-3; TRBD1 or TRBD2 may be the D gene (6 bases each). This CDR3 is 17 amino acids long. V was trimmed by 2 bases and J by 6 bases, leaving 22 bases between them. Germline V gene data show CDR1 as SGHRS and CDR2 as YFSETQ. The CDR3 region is CASSFLGGTRFGDTQYF. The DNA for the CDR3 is TGCGCCAGCAGCTTTCTTGGCGGGACAAGGTTTGGGGATACGCAGTATTTT.

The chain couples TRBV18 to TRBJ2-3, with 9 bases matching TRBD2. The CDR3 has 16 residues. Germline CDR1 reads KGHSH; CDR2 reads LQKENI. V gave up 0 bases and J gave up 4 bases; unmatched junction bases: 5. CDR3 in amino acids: CASSPPGAGGADTQYF. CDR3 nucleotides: TGTGCCAGCTCACCACCAGGAGCGGGAGGAGCAGATACGCAGTATTTT.

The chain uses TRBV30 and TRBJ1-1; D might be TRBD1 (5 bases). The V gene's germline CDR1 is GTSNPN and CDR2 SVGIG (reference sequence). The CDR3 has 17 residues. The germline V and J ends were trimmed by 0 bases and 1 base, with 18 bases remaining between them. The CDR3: CAWSVQWGGRPNTEAFF. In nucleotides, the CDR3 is TGTGCCTGGAGTGTACAATGGGGCGGCAGACCGAACACTGAAGCTTTCTTT.

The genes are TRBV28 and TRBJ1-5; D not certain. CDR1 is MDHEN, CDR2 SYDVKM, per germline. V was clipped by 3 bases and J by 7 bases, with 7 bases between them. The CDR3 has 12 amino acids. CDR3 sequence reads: CASSFEWQPQHF. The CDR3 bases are TGTGCCAGCAGTTTTGAATGGCAGCCCCAGCATTTT.

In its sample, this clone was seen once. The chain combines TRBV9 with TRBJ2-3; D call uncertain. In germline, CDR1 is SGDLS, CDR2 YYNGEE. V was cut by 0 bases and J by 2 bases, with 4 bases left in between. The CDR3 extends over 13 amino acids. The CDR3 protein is CASSVDHTDTQYF. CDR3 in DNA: TGTGCCAGCAGCGTAGACCACACAGATACGCAGTATTTT.

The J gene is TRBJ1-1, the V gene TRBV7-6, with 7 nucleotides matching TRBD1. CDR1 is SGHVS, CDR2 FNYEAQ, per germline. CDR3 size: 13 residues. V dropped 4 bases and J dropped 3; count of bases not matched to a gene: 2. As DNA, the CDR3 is TGTGCCAGCAGCTCCCAGGGGGACACTGAAGCTTTCTTT. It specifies CASSSQGDTEAFF.

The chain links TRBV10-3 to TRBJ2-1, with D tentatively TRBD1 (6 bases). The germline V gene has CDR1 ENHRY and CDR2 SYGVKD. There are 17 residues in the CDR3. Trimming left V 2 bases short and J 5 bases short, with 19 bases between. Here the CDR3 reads CAISEEGPRGGHNEQFF. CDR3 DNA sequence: TGTGCCATCAGTGAGGAGGGGCCCAGGGGTGGCCACAATGAGCAGTTCTTC.

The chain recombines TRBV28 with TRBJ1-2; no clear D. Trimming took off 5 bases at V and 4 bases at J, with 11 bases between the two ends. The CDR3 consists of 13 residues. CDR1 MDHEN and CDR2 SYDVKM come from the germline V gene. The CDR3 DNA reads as TGTGCCAGCAGTCTCCCGGCCCGCTATGGCTACACCTTC. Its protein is CASSLPARYGYTF.

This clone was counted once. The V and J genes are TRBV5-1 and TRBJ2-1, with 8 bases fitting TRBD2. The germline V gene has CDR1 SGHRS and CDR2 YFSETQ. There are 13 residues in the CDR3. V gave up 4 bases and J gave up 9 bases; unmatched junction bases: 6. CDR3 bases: TGCGCCAGCAGCCTAGGACTAGCTGGTGAGCAGTTCTTC. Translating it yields CASSLGLAGEQFF.

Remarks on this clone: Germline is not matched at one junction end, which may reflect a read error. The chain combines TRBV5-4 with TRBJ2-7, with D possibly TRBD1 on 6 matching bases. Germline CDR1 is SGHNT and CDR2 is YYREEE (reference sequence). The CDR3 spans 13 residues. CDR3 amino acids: CASSLPTGPPSPF. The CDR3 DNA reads TGTGCCAGCAGCTTGCCAACAGGGCCCCCCTCTCCCTTC. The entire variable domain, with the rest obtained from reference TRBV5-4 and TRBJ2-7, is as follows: ETGVTQSPTHLIKTRGQQVTLRCSSQSGHNTVSWYQQALGQGPQFIFQYYREEENGRGNFPPRFSGLQFPNYSSELNVNALELDDSALYLCASSLPTGPPSPFGPGTRLTVT.